This T cell receptor (beta chain) derives from a study of T cells after yellow fever vaccination. This CDR3 comprises 12 residues. From germline, CDR1 is SQVTM and CDR2 ANQGSEA. V lost 4 bases and J lost 5, with 11 bases in between. This clonotype appeared many times. Its antigen is not identified. The 5'RACE template-switching step produced TCR cDNA and added a universal primer site and UMIs. TCRdb reanalysed the 5' RACE reads using MiXCR and keeps one entry per CDR3 protein. This sample has around 530,000 distinct CDR3 sequences, with about a sixth found just once. Study-wide findings and caveats: A weaker but faster secondary response was observed, peaking on day 5 versus 15. At 95% to 97% for CD4 and around 91% for CD8, most primary-vaccination clones showed up again after the booster. Sorted repertoires could include abundant contaminating clonotypes from bulk cells.

The chain recombines TRBV29-1 with TRBJ2-5, with D perhaps TRBD1 (5 bases). This TCR came from a man younger than 35 who received the YFV17D yellow fever vaccine. Sequenced material: PBMCs, taken 5 days after the first yellow fever vaccination. The CDR3 here is CSVVETVETQYF. The CDR3 nucleotides are TGCAGCGTTGTAGAGACAGTCGAGACCCAGTACTTC.